This T cell receptor (beta chain) was identified during a study of T-cell reconstitution after alpha-beta-depleted transplantation in children. A library of TCRbeta sequences, prepared with unique molecular identifiers, was generated. Each CDR3 protein is one row after TCRdb ran MiXCR on the PCR reads. Of 780,000 or so distinct CDR3 sequences listed, roughly 15% are singletons. V lost 0 bases, J lost 11 bases, and 10 bases stayed unmatched. CDR3 length equals 14 residues. Germline V gives CDR1 SGHVS, CDR2 FNYEAQ. The TCR was taken from a male patient between 5 and 17 years old who had a stem cell transplant for acute lymphoblastic leukemia, so the T cells may come from the graft donor. The sequenced sample was PBMCs, mostly from graft donor cells, obtained 360 days after TCRalphabeta/CD19-depleted stem cell transplant. This chain connects TRBV7-6 to TRBJ2-7; 7 nucleotides align to TRBD1. The CDR3 nucleotides are TGTGCCAGCAGCTTAGCTCAGGGACAGCCTCGGGAGTACTTC. Amino acids: CASSLAQGQPREYF.